Below, 4 T cell receptor beta chains from the same sample are listed, as sequenced in a study of response to subunit inactivated influenza vaccine. In TCRdb, the RT-PCR reads were re-called with MiXCR into one record per CDR3 protein. The sample yields hundreds of thousands of distinct CDR3 sequences, about 25% seen once. Sequencing was performed on CD4+ T cells sorted from PBMCs, taken around 5 days after vaccination. The source of these receptors is a man aged 50 to 60 who received an inactivated influenza vaccine.

The chain is built from TRBV18 and TRBJ2-5; no clear D gene. Germline V CDR1 and CDR2: KGHSH, LQKENI. This CDR3 contains 14 residues. V was clipped by 3 bases and J by 0 bases, with 8 bases between them. CDR3 sequence: CASSPLPHQETQYF. CDR3 coding DNA: TGTGCCAGCTCACCGCTACCCCACCAAGAGACCCAGTACTTC.

This sequence joins TRBV5-1 and TRBJ2-1, with D unresolved. Trimming left V 1 base short and J 8 bases short, with 10 bases between. The CDR3 totals 13 residues. Germline V lookup: CDR1 SGHRS, CDR2 YFSETQ. The DNA of the CDR3 is TGCGCCAGCAGCTTGTGGGCTACGGATGAGCAGTTCTTC. This codes for CASSLWATDEQFF.

The chain uses TRBV5-1 and TRBJ2-7; D could derive from TRBD1 or TRBD2 (5 bases each). With 4 bases removed from V and 5 bases from J, the gap between germline ends came to 16 bases. This CDR3 has 14 residues. Germline CDR1 and CDR2: SGHRS and YFSETQ. The CDR3, as DNA: TGCGCCAGCAGCCTGGGACGGTCCCAGGACGAGCAGTACTTC. Translating gives CASSLGRSQDEQYF.

The V gene is TRBV9, the J gene TRBJ2-5; 10 bases align to TRBD2. The length of the CDR3 is 16 residues. J lost 4 bases, V lost 2 bases, and 8 bases had no gene match. Germline V gene sequence: CDR1 SGDLS, CDR2 YYNGEE. Written as DNA, the CDR3 is TGTGCCAGCAGCGTGGATAGCGGGAGGTCGGGAGAGACCCAGTACTTC. It specifies CASSVDSGRSGETQYF.